This T cell receptor (beta chain) was recorded in a study of cytomegalovirus exposure and HLA in healthy donors (TCRdb year 2017). Describing the broader study: An earlier analysis of about 560 of the donors reported 276 Gb of sequence data and about 120 million unique TCR beta sequences obtained from around 180 million T cells. An early release that covered about 600 HLA-typed donors contained about 300 gigabases of sequencing data and roughly 84 million unique TCR sequences. Of the approximately 400 genotyped donors, 80% to 90% were placed in the genetic ancestry cluster associated with self-reported Caucasian donors. The aim of the study was to test whether cataloging public T cell receptors could identify signatures of past pathogen exposure. The study profiled the T cell repertoires of 666 subjects by immunosequencing and related them to cytomegalovirus serostatus. Besides the first cohort of some 670 subjects, a separate validation cohort made up of 120 different subjects was used. High-throughput TCR immunosequencing, statistical association of individual TCRs with disease status, and machine learning were combined to predict cytomegalovirus infection status. A later analysis re-analyzed previously published TCR beta repertoires from about 600 donors and added high-resolution HLA genotyping to study TCR occurrence patterns. In the later analysis, no new phenotypic data were used to find candidate immune exposures; instead, reliance was placed on TCR beta sequences and their occurrence across donors. An earlier analysis of approximately 630 of the donors applied high-throughput TCR beta sequencing to assess whether each TCR beta V gene segment acted as functional or pseudogenic. Donor age, sex, ethnicity and CMV serostatus were compiled alongside the repertoire data. Genome-wide SNP genotypes for about 65% of the 666 donors were used in a later genetic analysis, which treated that subset as a discovery cohort. All discovery cohort repertoires had been generated on a single sequencing platform. Class I and class II HLA loci were covered by the typing at four-digit resolution. Typing coverage differed by locus: A, B, C, DRB1 and DQB1 were typed in about 629-640 donors, DQA1 in 500 to 550, DPA1 in 600 to 610, and DPB1 in 450 to 480. Several DR-DQ haplotypes were handled as single units for association and clustering because linkage in the cohort was strong. Across under 500 genotyped donors of the cohort, an average of roughly 250,000 unique TCR beta nucleotide sequences per donor were sequenced, and roughly a sixth of those sequences were non-productive. What the work shows at the level of the full study, not this receptor alone: A further reported finding was that TCR beta sequences accurately predicted the HLA-A and HLA-B alleles for most subjects in the first cohort. Because the 87-base-pair reads could not distinguish some IMGT-functional V segments, including TRBV6-2 and TRBV6-3, those segments were excluded. Because counts were too low, seventeen rarely observed V segments, including chromosome 9 orphons, were excluded from the earlier analysis of roughly 580 of the donors. HLA typing was unavailable for some donors at each locus, so association tests used only the typed subset. When HLA alleles, especially DR and DQ, strongly co-occurred, attributing TCR associations to individual alleles was difficult. Across donors, most TCR sequences were observed very rarely, whereas some public TCRs were present in many individuals. Specific HLA alleles were associated with 15,000 to 20,000 TCR beta sequences at a false discovery rate of 0.05 in a later analysis. In a later genetic analysis, fewer N-insertions in productive TCRs were reported among donors in an Asian-associated ancestry cluster than the 666-donor mean. In a later analysis, HLA-associated TCR beta chains showed more clonal expansion and lower generation probabilities than non-associated chains that were equally common. A cluster of highly shared sequence variants was judged likely to be a technical artifact of the sequencing pipeline. The authors suggested that the approach could potentially be extended to other disease states and immunological phenotypes. According to a later analysis, most CMV-associated TCR beta chains appeared to be HLA-restricted, and the HLA associations seemed to be driven largely by CMV exposure. The study listed 150 to 200 TCR beta chains as associated with cytomegalovirus. Only TCR beta chains were sequenced in this cohort, and the absence of alpha or paired-chain data limited detectable features. A few of the identified cytomegalovirus-associated TCR beta chains were confirmed in vitro to be specific for cytomegalovirus antigens. According to a later analysis, TCR association rates differed among HLA loci, with DRB1 alleles showing the most associated TCRs and HLA-C alleles showing the fewest. An earlier analysis of approximately 530 of the donors showed that most TCR beta V segments appeared in productive rearrangements either about 90% or about 30% of the time, which broadly matched IMGT annotations. Sequencing depth was assumed to be roughly uniform across donors in the presence/absence analyses, though that assumption may not hold. V-gene and J-gene trimming of TCR beta chains was associated with a missense DCLRE1C variant in a later genetic analysis, and the association was replicated in an independent cohort. The classifier was reported to diagnose cytomegalovirus status with high specificity and sensitivity in both the original and validation cohorts. Correlated functional status among segregating V segments might reflect linkage disequilibrium, but an unknown experimental factor could not be ruled out. CMV serostatus was the only immune exposure information available for the cohort. Several of the top co-occurrence clusters appeared to be linked to parvovirus B19, influenza, CMV and Epstein-Barr virus, according to a later analysis.

The cohort comprised 550 to 700 healthy bone marrow donors. Cohort members were all nominally healthy when sampled, although unrecorded immune exposures were likely present. The donor tested CMV seronegative and was one of the 352 seronegative cohort members. A peripheral blood sample was collected from each donor, and TCR beta sequencing was performed on peripheral blood mononuclear cells. Genomic DNA extraction from the blood cell samples was performed with the Qiagen DNeasy Blood Extraction Kit. The germline V gene yields SGHTA for CDR1 and FQGTGA for CDR2. The junction shows trimming of 1 base on V and 2 bases on J, plus 10 bases between the germline ends. Including the terminal cysteine and phenylalanine, the CDR3 comprises 15 residues. Of the read, only the CDR3 DNA is kept; its 45 bases are in frame from base 1. Library preparation was by the immunoSEQ multiplex PCR assay. For the multiplex PCR, a mixture combining 60 forward primers for TCR Vbeta segments and 13 reverse primers for TCR Jbeta segments was used. Amplification of the CDR3 region of rearranged TCR beta genes was performed with a multiplex PCR assay on genomic DNA. On the Illumina HiSeq System, the amplified TCR beta libraries were sequenced as 87-base-pair reads. In the paper's pipeline: In a later analysis, tens of millions of unique TCR beta chains were counted across the approximately 640 repertoires, and roughly 9.9 million of these chains were shared by at least two donors. Raw reads were error-corrected and collapsed into unique sequences with a nearest-neighbor algorithm that merged closely related sequences to remove PCR and sequencing errors. Alignment of CDR3 sequences to IMGT reference sequences was used to assign V, D and J gene segments. For a sequence to be retained, a match of at least six nucleotides to both a V gene segment and a J gene segment was required. Rearrangements were called productive when the CDR3 lacked stop codons and stayed in frame with V and J; all others were non-productive. CDR3 was defined according to IMGT convention as the region running from the second conserved V-encoded cysteine to the conserved J-encoded phenylalanine. Sequences without an unambiguous match to a single V gene segment were excluded from the earlier analysis of a few hundred of the donors. In an earlier analysis of 450 to 750 of the donors, a V segment was called functional when productive rearrangements were above 56.7%, and segregating when the standard deviation between donors exceeded 5%. A statistical classification framework was developed to diagnose cytomegalovirus status using the catalog of TCR beta chain sequences. In a later analysis, V and J genes were assigned by comparing TCR nucleotide sequences against IMGT/GENE-DB human TR gene sequences. In a later analysis, CDR3 sequences and most-parsimonious VDJ recombination scenarios were assigned using the TCRdist pipeline. In a later analysis, each TCR beta chain was defined by its CDR3 amino acid sequence together with its V-gene family, and reads without a unique V-gene family were excluded. A later analysis removed 600 or so highly shared, low-generation-probability nucleotide sequences to deal with suspected cross-contamination and a sequencing artifact. For each public chain, a later analysis derived a clonal expansion index from normalized ranks of inferred template counts within each repertoire. In a later analysis, generation probabilities were computed with a VDJ recombination model fitted to out-of-frame rearrangements, and the resulting probabilities were checked against IGoR. In a later analysis, TCR-TCR, TCR-HLA and TCR-CMV co-occurrence was scored with hypergeometric tests, and a repertoire-size bias correction was applied to TCR pairs. A later analysis estimated false discovery rates by permuting HLA or CMV assignments 20 times. In a later analysis, co-occurring TCRs were grouped using DBSCAN, with TCRdist sequence similarity added in when clustering inside HLA-allele-positive subsets. Co-occurrence clustering excluded repertoires with fewer than 30,000 or more than 120,000 public chains, plus five with anomalous nucleotide sharing. TCRdb re-hosts the immuneACCESS table, in-frame sequences only. Its copies lack some clones; in the studies checked, an unresolved V gene accounts for under half of them, and the cause for the rest is not known. V and J calls and clone size are given by that table; D and trimming were obtained from the DNA. The sample has approximately 150,000 clones on record, over 75% of them singletons. Under 3.5% of the sample comes from the top ten.

Comments on this clone: Its binding antigen is unknown. Base qualities were left out, and no much larger clone turns up one base away.

The V and J genes are TRBV7-3 and TRBJ2-3; tentative D gene TRBD2, with 6 bases matching. This TCR came from a woman under 40 in good health and CMV-seronegative. The sample was PBMCs. The CDR3 loop reads CASSLSRGTTDTQYF. The DNA is TGTGCCAGCAGCTTAAGTCGGGGGACCACAGATACGCAGTATTTT.